This T cell receptor beta chain was documented in a study of T cells after somatic rescue of genetic block. Sequenced by immunoSEQ multiplex PCR; TCRdb stores in-frame clones only, minus some. In the table there are 110,000 or so clones, about 90% of which are singletons. As regards this clone: Distinct nucleotide sequences in the sample also encode this CDR3.

Germline CDR1 reads KGHSH; CDR2 reads LQKENI. The CDR3 is made up of 13 amino acids. Trimming removed 3 bases from V and 0 bases from J, with 4 bases in between. This receptor was taken from a young woman. Sequenced sample: peripheral blood mononuclear cells (PBMCs). The J gene is TRBJ2-3, the V gene TRBV18; D remains unclear. The CDR3 sequence is CASSPPSTDTQYF. CDR3 DNA: TGTGCCAGCTCACCTCCTAGCACAGATACGCAGTATTTT. The full variable domain, completed using reference TRBV18 and TRBJ2-3, is NAGVMQNPRHLVRRRGQEARLRCSPMKGHSHVYWYRQLPEEGLKFMVYLQKENIIDESGMPKERFSAEFPKEGPSILRIQQVVRGDSAAYFCASSPPSTDTQYFGPGTRLTVL.